This is a list of T cell receptor beta chains from one sample in a study of a mutant IDH1 vaccine in newly diagnosed glioma. These receptors' antigens are unknown. The repertoire was sequenced with immunoSEQ multiplex PCR; TCRdb's copy has only in-frame clones and lacks some. The sample records roughly 76,000 clones, 85% being singletons. The specimen was PBMCs, collected from a glioma patient whose treatment included an IDH1 peptide vaccine. The source is a man between 25 and 39 years old with glioma. Some clones in this sample may be carry-over from other donors' samples. Both conserved end residues are part of each CDR3. The D gene is left open where the match is weak. Not all rows give a size; the values are once, few, many and, for expanded clones, a class.

V gene: TRBV9
J gene: TRBJ2-1
clone size: NA
D gene: NA
CDR3 DNA: TGTGCCAGCAGCGCTCGGGAGAAGACCTACAATGAGCAGTTCTTC
CDR3 protein: CASSAREKTYNEQFF

V gene: TRBV7-3
J gene: TRBJ2-3
clone size: NA
D gene: NA
CDR3 DNA: TGTGCCAGCAGCTTAAGGGACCCCGATACGCAGTATTTT
CDR3 protein: CASSLRDPDTQYF

V gene: TRBV28
J gene: TRBJ2-1
clone size: NA
D gene: TRBD2
CDR3 DNA: TGTGCCAGCAGGGGGACTAGCGCGTTGGGTGAGCAGTTCTTC
CDR3 protein: CASRGTSALGEQFF

V gene: TRBV30
J gene: TRBJ2-7
clone size: NA
D gene: NA
CDR3 DNA: TGTGCCTGGAGCCCCCTTGTGGGGTGGACGTACGAGCAGTACTTC
CDR3 protein: CAWSPLVGWTYEQYF

V gene: TRBV11-1
J gene: TRBJ1-1
clone size: NA
D gene: TRBD1
CDR3 DNA: TGTGCCAGCAGCTCCTTACAGGGGACCTCGCGGGCTTTCTTT
CDR3 protein: CASSSLQGTSRAFF

V gene: TRBV7-9
J gene: TRBJ2-3
clone size: NA
D gene: NA
CDR3 DNA: TGTGCCAGCAGCTCGAGAGGGCCTCTGGGAGATACGCAGTATTTT
CDR3 protein: CASSSRGPLGDTQYF

V gene: TRBV30
J gene: TRBJ2-1
clone size: NA
D gene: TRBD2
CDR3 DNA: TGTGCCTGGAGTGACGGACTAGCGGGAGGGAGGTCTTACAATGAGCAGTTCTTC
CDR3 protein: CAWSDGLAGGRSYNEQFF

V gene: TRBV30
J gene: TRBJ1-6
clone size: few
D gene: NA
CDR3 DNA: TGTGCCTGGAGTGGTTTTGGGGACCTGCCCCTCCACTTT
CDR3 protein: CAWSGFGDLPLHF

V gene: TRBV9
J gene: TRBJ2-3
clone size: NA
D gene: TRBD2
CDR3 DNA: TGTGCCAGCAGCGTAGTGCTAGCGGGGGCTGGAGATACGCAGTATTTT
CDR3 protein: CASSVVLAGAGDTQYF

V gene: TRBV6-1
J gene: TRBJ1-4
clone size: NA
D gene: NA
CDR3 DNA: TGTGCCAGCAGTATTCGGGATTCTAAGGTCGGAAAACTGTTTTTT
CDR3 protein: CASSIRDSKVGKLFF

V gene: TRBV28
J gene: TRBJ2-7
clone size: NA
D gene: NA
CDR3 DNA: TGTGCCAGCAGCTTAGCCGTTTCCTACGAGCAGTACTTC
CDR3 protein: CASSLAVSYEQYF

V gene: TRBV28
J gene: TRBJ2-1
clone size: NA
D gene: TRBD2
CDR3 DNA: TGTGCCAGCCTTACTAGCGACTTATACAATGAGCAGTTCTTC
CDR3 protein: CASLTSDLYNEQFF

V gene: TRBV5-4
J gene: TRBJ2-2
clone size: NA
D gene: NA
CDR3 DNA: TGTGCCAGCAGCTTGGGAAGGGGGGCCGGGGAGCTGTTTTTT
CDR3 protein: CASSLGRGAGELFF

V gene: TRBV11-2
J gene: TRBJ2-5
clone size: once
D gene: TRBD2
CDR3 DNA: TGTGCCAGCAGCCAGGGGGGAGCGGGAGGGCCCGGGATGGAGACCCAGTACTTC
CDR3 protein: CASSQGGAGGPGMETQYF

V gene: TRBV7-9
J gene: TRBJ2-1
clone size: NA
D gene: TRBD2
CDR3 DNA: TGTGCCACCAGCCCGAGGGCCACGGGGGGGCACGATGAGCAGTTCTTC
CDR3 protein: CATSPRATGGHDEQFF

V gene: TRBV5-6
J gene: TRBJ2-2
clone size: few
D gene: NA
CDR3 DNA: TGTGCCAGCAGCCTGGAGGGACTGATGAACACCGGGGAGCTGTTTTTT
CDR3 protein: CASSLEGLMNTGELFF

V gene: TRBV28
J gene: TRBJ2-4
clone size: once
D gene: TRBD1
CDR3 DNA: TGTGCCAGCAGTTCACCCGGGACAGCGGCCAAAAACATTCAGTACTTC
CDR3 protein: CASSSPGTAAKNIQYF

V gene: TRBV27
J gene: TRBJ1-2
clone size: NA
D gene: TRBD1
CDR3 DNA: TGTGCCAGCGCCCGGGGACAGATCTATGGCTACACCTTC
CDR3 protein: CASARGQIYGYTF

V gene: TRBV7-9
J gene: TRBJ2-7
clone size: NA
D gene: NA
CDR3 DNA: TGTGCCAGCAGCCCCCCAGGATTTGGAAGCTCCTACGAGCAGTACTTC
CDR3 protein: CASSPPGFGSSYEQYF

V gene: TRBV5-1
J gene: TRBJ2-3
clone size: NA
D gene: NA
CDR3 DNA: TGCGCCAGCAGCCCCCGCCGAGGGGGGACAGATACGCAGTATTTT
CDR3 protein: CASSPRRGGTDTQYF

V gene: TRBV18
J gene: TRBJ1-3
clone size: NA
D gene: NA
CDR3 DNA: TGTGCCAGCTCACCGACAGGCCTCTCTGGAAACACCATATATTTT
CDR3 protein: CASSPTGLSGNTIYF

V gene: TRBV7-6
J gene: TRBJ1-1
clone size: NA
D gene: NA
CDR3 DNA: TGTGCCAGCAGCTTCGGGGGGGTCCTGAACACTGAAGCTTTCTTT
CDR3 protein: CASSFGGVLNTEAFF

V gene: TRBV9
J gene: TRBJ1-3
clone size: NA
D gene: NA
CDR3 DNA: TGTGCCAGCAGCGTAGTGGGGGCGGCCGGAAACACCATATATTTT
CDR3 protein: CASSVVGAAGNTIYF

V gene: TRBV5-1
J gene: TRBJ2-1
clone size: NA
D gene: TRBD2
CDR3 DNA: TGCGCCAGCAGCTTTGCCGGGACTAGCGATGAGCAGTTCTTC
CDR3 protein: CASSFAGTSDEQFF

V gene: TRBV6-5
J gene: TRBJ2-7
clone size: NA
D gene: TRBD2
CDR3 DNA: TGTGCCAGCTCTATGGGGGGGAACTACGAGCAGTACTTC
CDR3 protein: CASSMGGNYEQYF

V gene: TRBV6-1
J gene: TRBJ2-3
clone size: NA
D gene: TRBD1
CDR3 DNA: TGTGCCAGCAGTGAAAACCAGGGGGCAGATACGCAGTATTTT
CDR3 protein: CASSENQGADTQYF

V gene: TRBV30
J gene: TRBJ2-2
clone size: NA
D gene: TRBD2
CDR3 DNA: TGTGCCTGGAGTCCTAGCGGGAGGAACACCGGGGAGCTGTTTTTT
CDR3 protein: CAWSPSGRNTGELFF

V gene: TRBV2
J gene: TRBJ1-5
clone size: once
D gene: NA
CDR3 DNA: TGTGCCAGCAGTGAAGAGGGTCGGAGCAATCAGCCCCAGCATTTT
CDR3 protein: CASSEEGRSNQPQHF

V gene: TRBV19
J gene: TRBJ1-1
clone size: NA
D gene: NA
CDR3 DNA: TGTGCCAGTATTGGGTTGACCACTGAAGCTTTCTTT
CDR3 protein: CASIGLTTEAFF

V gene: TRBV27
J gene: TRBJ2-1
clone size: NA
D gene: TRBD2
CDR3 DNA: TGTGCCAGCAGGGGACTAGGACCCTACAATGAGCAGTTCTTC
CDR3 protein: CASRGLGPYNEQFF

V gene: TRBV2
J gene: TRBJ2-5
clone size: NA
D gene: TRBD2
CDR3 DNA: TGTGCCAGCAGTCCAAGCGGGGGGGCCTTGGTTACCCAGTACTTC
CDR3 protein: CASSPSGGALVTQYF

V gene: TRBV30
J gene: TRBJ2-5
clone size: few
D gene: NA
CDR3 DNA: TGTGCCTCCAGGGCTCAAGAGACCCAGTACTTC
CDR3 protein: CASRAQETQYF

V gene: TRBV7-2
J gene: TRBJ2-7
clone size: NA
D gene: TRBD1
CDR3 DNA: TGTGCCAGCAGCTTAGGAGGACAGGGGGCGTACGAGCAGTACTTC
CDR3 protein: CASSLGGQGAYEQYF

V gene: TRBV14
J gene: TRBJ2-3
clone size: NA
D gene: NA
CDR3 DNA: TGTGCCAGCAGCCACCACGGGACATCTGACACAGATACGCAGTATTTT
CDR3 protein: CASSHHGTSDTDTQYF

V gene: TRBV27
J gene: TRBJ2-1
clone size: NA
D gene: NA
CDR3 DNA: TGTGCCAGCGCCCGAGGGGGCAATGAGCAGTTCTTC
CDR3 protein: CASARGGNEQFF

V gene: TRBV2
J gene: TRBJ1-6
clone size: NA
D gene: TRBD1
CDR3 DNA: TGTGCCGTATGGACACAGGGGGCCATCGGAGAATTCCACTTT
CDR3 protein: CAVWTQGAIGEFHF

V gene: TRBV5-6
J gene: TRBJ2-4
clone size: NA
D gene: NA
CDR3 DNA: TGTGCCAGCAGCCCCGGCGCGGGGTGGGCCAAAAACATTCAGTACTTC
CDR3 protein: CASSPGAGWAKNIQYF